The source of this TCR beta chain is a study of blood T cell repertoires in COVID-19. The overall study: The samples span acute and convalescent COVID-19 from the United States, Italy and Spain. Sources were T cells, B-cell-depleted T cells, or PBMCs; the material itself was cDNA or gDNA.

Germline V lookup: CDR1 LGHDT, CDR2 YNNKEL (reference sequence). The CDR3 extends over 12 amino acids. V was pared by 1 base and J by 3 bases, with 4 bases between. In the original processing: Reference gene primers were amplified, and this amplification served to estimate nucleated cell counts. This table comes from immunoSEQ multiplex PCR, and its TCRdb copy is limited to in-frame clones, with some not included. The V and J calls and clone size come from that table; D and trimming were worked out from the DNA. Of over 95,000 clones listed, more than 70% are singletons. The Seattle site enrolled patients during active infection and followed them longitudinally.

This rearrangement joins TRBV3-1 (or the pseudogene TRBV3-2) to TRBJ2-7; the D is unclear. Source material: peripheral blood. This receptor was identified in a woman aged 60-70 years with COVID-19, enrolled during active disease. The CDR3 here is CASSQALYEQYF. CDR3 DNA sequence: TGTGCCAGCAGCCAAGCACTCTACGAGCAGTACTTC.